The 2 T cell receptor beta chains below all came from one sample that was sequenced in a study of T-cell memory formation after mild COVID-19. TCRdb reprocessed the 5' RACE reads via MiXCR and lists one record per CDR3 protein. The repertoire has a few hundred thousand distinct CDR3 sequences, roughly 15% of them found once; the top ten carry roughly 21%. The sequenced sample was PBMCs or a T cell subset sorted from them (not recorded which). These receptors originate from a man between 18 and 29 years old who had mild COVID-19 (a few samples of this study predate the infection). Cell type and time point are not known.

The chain recombines TRBV20-1 with TRBJ1-6; D not resolved. Trimming cost V 3 bases and J 0 bases, with 12 bases left between them. Looked up from germline, CDR1 is DFQATT and CDR2 is SNEGSKA (reference sequence). The CDR3 runs 16 residues. In nucleotides, the CDR3 is TGCAGTGCTAGTAAGGACGCAGCCTCCTATAATTCACCCCTCCACTTT. It codes for CSASKDAASYNSPLHF.

This clonotype was seen a few times. This chain links TRBV25-1 with TRBJ1-5; D is unclear. The germline V gene encodes CDR1 MGHDK and CDR2 SYGVNS. The V end was cut by 5 bases, the J end by 2 bases, with 7 bases between. This CDR3 has 13 residues. The CDR3 DNA sequence: TGTGCCAGCAGTATTTCTGGCAATCAGCCCCAGCATTTT. Its translation: CASSISGNQPQHF.